A single sample is the source of the 9 T cell receptor beta chains below, sequenced in a study of follicular helper T cells after annual influenza vaccination. Time point described: 2015-2016 season, 7 days after influenza vaccination. Only in-frame clones appear in the TCRdb table, and some are missing; sequencing was by immunoSEQ multiplex PCR. In the table there are some 9,800 clones, around four fifths of which are singletons. The specimen comprised CXCR5- memory CD4+ T cells sorted from blood, sampled 7 days after influenza vaccination. The receptors stem from an adult who received the influenza vaccine.

The rearrangement joins TRBV11-3 to TRBJ2-1; the match to TRBD2 covers 9 bases. This CDR3 region has 14 residues. In germline, CDR1 is SGHNT, CDR2 YENEEA. Losses at the gene ends were 4 bases for V and 9 bases for J; bases not matched to a gene: 7. CDR3 nucleotides: TGTGCCAGCAGCTCGGCGGGGGGGCCAAGTGAGCAGTTCTTC. Protein product: CASSSAGGPSEQFF.

In its sample, this clone was seen once. This chain uses TRBV25-1 with TRBJ2-1; D remains ambiguous. Trimming stripped 4 bases from V and 6 bases from J, with 10 bases between. The CDR3 loop spans 13 amino acids. In germline, CDR1 is MGHDK, CDR2 SYGVNS. The chain's CDR3 is CASSAAGVNEQFF. In DNA form, the CDR3 reads TGTGCCAGCAGTGCTGCTGGGGTCAATGAGCAGTTCTTC.

The rearrangement links TRBV6-6 to TRBJ2-3; 11 bases line up with TRBD2. Germline-derived CDR1 and CDR2 are MNHNY and SVGAGI (reference sequence). The V segment lost 5 bases and the J segment 8 bases; nucleotides outside the gene matches: 6. CDR3 length: 14 residues. DNA for the CDR3: TGTGCCAGCAGTAATAGCGGGGGGGGTGGTACGCAGTATTTT. This gives the protein CASSNSGGGGTQYF.

This clone was seen only a few times. V gene TRBV7-2 combines with J gene TRBJ2-1; 7 bases are a match to TRBD2. CDR1 is SGHTA, CDR2 FQGNSA, per germline. V dropped 0 bases and J dropped 2; count of bases not matched to a gene: 1. This CDR3 is built from 15 residues. The DNA for the CDR3 is TGTGCCAGCAGCTTAGCTGCGGGGGCCTACAATGAGCAGTTCTTC. Protein product: CASSLAAGAYNEQFF. The whole variable domain, filled in from reference TRBV7-2 and TRBJ2-1, reads GAGVSQSPSNKVTEKGKDVELRCDPISGHTALYWYRQSLGQGLEFLIYFQGNSAPDKSGLPSDRFSAERTGGSVSTLTIQRTQQEDSAVYLCASSLAAGAYNEQFFGPGTRLTVL.

V is TRBV7-2 and J is TRBJ2-2; D assignment may be TRBD1 or TRBD2 (5 bases each). Germline V gene sequence: CDR1 SGHTA, CDR2 FQGNSA. The ends were cut back, 1 base at V and 2 bases at J, with 14 bases in the middle. This CDR3 comprises 17 residues. In DNA, the CDR3 is TGTGCCAGCAGCTTAGGCCTCAAGAGGGGTAACACCGGGGAGCTGTTTTTT. Translation gives CASSLGLKRGNTGELFF. Drawing the rest from reference TRBV7-2 and TRBJ2-2, the complete variable domain is GAGVSQSPSNKVTEKGKDVELRCDPISGHTALYWYRQSLGQGLEFLIYFQGNSAPDKSGLPSDRFSAERTGGSVSTLTIQRTQQEDSAVYLCASSLGLKRGNTGELFFGEGSRLTVL.

This chain uses TRBV10-1 with TRBJ1-1; D not resolved. This CDR3 comprises 14 residues. The V gene lost 3 bases and the J gene lost 0 bases, with 8 bases spanning the gap. From germline, CDR1 is WNHNN and CDR2 SYGVQD (reference sequence). The CDR3 DNA sequence: TGCGCCAGCAGTGAAGGACCGTTGAACACTGAAGCTTTCTTT. Translating gives CASSEGPLNTEAFF.

This clone was observed once. The chain employs TRBV7-8 and TRBJ1-1, with a tentative D call TRBD1 (5 bases). V was shortened by 4 bases and J by 1 base, with 10 bases between the two germline ends. Germline assignment: CDR1 SGHVS and CDR2 FQNEAQ. CDR3 length equals 14 residues. Written as DNA, the CDR3 is TGTGCCAGCAGCTCCCAGGGCCCGAACACTGAAGCTTTCTTT. Amino acids: CASSSQGPNTEAFF.

The chain links TRBV14 to TRBJ2-2, with D maybe TRBD1 (5 bases). Trimming pared 1 base from V and 6 bases from J, leaving 12 bases between. The length of the CDR3 is 15 residues. The germline CDR1 and CDR2 sequences are SGHDN and FVKESK. The CDR3 DNA follows: TGTGCCAGCAGCCAAGTCTCAGGGTCGTCCGGGGAGCTGTTTTTT. It specifies CASSQVSGSSGELFF. The entire variable domain, with the rest obtained from reference TRBV14 and TRBJ2-2, is as follows: EAGVTQFPSHSVIEKGQTVTLRCDPISGHDNLYWYRRVMGKEIKFLLHFVKESKQDESGMPNNRFLAERTGGTYSTLKVQPAELEDSGVYFCASSQVSGSSGELFFGEGSRLTVL.

The chain joins TRBV29-1 to TRBJ2-7; 9 bases map to TRBD1. Per germline, CDR1 SQVTM and CDR2 ANQGSEA. The CDR3 sequence is 12 residues long. With V trimmed by 1 base and J by 5 bases, 0 bases remained unmatched. The CDR3 DNA follows: TGCAGCGTTGAAGGGACAGGGGACGAGCAGTACTTC. It yields the protein CSVEGTGDEQYF.